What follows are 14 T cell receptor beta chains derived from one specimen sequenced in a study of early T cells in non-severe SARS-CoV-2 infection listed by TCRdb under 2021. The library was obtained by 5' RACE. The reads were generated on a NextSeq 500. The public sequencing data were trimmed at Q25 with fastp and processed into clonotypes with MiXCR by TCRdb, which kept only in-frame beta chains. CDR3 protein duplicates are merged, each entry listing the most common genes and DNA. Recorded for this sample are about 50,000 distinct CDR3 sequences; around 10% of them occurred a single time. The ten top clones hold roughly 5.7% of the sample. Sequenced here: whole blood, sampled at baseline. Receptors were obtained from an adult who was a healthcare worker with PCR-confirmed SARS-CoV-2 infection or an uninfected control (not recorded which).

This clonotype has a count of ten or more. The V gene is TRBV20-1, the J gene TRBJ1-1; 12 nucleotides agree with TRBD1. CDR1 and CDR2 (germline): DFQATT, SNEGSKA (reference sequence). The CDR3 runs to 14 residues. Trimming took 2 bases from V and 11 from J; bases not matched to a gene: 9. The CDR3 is CSARTQGDRGPAFF. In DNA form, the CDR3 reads TGCAGTGCTAGAACCCAAGGGGACAGGGGGCCGGCTTTCTTT.

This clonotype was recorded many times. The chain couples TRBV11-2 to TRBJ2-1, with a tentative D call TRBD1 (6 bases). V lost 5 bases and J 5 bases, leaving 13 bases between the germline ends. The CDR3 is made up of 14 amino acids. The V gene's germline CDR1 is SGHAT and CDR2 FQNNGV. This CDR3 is CASSPTRQDNEQFF. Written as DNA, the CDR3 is TGTGCCAGCAGCCCTACCAGACAGGACAATGAGCAGTTCTTC.

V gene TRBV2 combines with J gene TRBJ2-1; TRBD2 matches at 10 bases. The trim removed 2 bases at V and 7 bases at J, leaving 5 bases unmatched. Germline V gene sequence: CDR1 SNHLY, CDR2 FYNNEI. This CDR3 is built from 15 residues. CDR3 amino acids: CASSEKRGGGNEQFF. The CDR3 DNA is TGTGCCAGCAGTGAAAAGCGGGGGGGCGGTAATGAGCAGTTCTTC.

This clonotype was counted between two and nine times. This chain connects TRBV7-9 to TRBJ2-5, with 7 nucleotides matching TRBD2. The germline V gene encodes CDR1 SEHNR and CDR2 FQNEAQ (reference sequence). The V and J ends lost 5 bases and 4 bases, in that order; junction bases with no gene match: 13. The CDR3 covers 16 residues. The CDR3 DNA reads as TGTGCCAGCAGCCCCCAGGGAGGGGCAGCGAGAGAGACCCAGTACTTC. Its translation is CASSPQGGAARETQYF.

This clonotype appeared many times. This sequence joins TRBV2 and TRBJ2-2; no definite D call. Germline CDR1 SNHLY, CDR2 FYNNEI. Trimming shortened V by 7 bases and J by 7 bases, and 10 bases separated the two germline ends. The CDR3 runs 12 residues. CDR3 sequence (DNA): TGTGCCAGCAAGAATAGAGGCGGGGAGCTGTTTTTT. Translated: CASKNRGGELFF.

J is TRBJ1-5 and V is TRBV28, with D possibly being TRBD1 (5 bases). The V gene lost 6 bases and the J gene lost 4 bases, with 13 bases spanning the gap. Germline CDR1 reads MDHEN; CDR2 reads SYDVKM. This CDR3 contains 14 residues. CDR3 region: CASSLLQENQPQHF. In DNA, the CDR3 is TGTGCCAGCAGCCTCTTACAGGAAAATCAGCCCCAGCATTTT. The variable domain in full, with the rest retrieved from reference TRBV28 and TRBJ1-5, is DVKVTQSSRYLVKRTGEKVFLECVQDMDHENMFWYRQDPGLGLRLIYFSYDVKMKEKGDIPEGYSVSREKKERFSLILESASTNQTSMYLCASSLLQENQPQHFGDGTRLSIL.

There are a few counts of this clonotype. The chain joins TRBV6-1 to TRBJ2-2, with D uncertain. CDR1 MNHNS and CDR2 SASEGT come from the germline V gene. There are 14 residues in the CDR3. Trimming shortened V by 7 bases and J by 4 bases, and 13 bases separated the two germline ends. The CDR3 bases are TGTGCCAGCAAGGGTTACCTCGTCACCGGGGAGCTGTTTTTT. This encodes CASKGYLVTGELFF.

DNA of the CDR3: TGTGCCAGCTCACCAACCACAGGGAATCAGCCCCAGCATTTT. Encoded protein: CASSPTTGNQPQHF. The rearrangement links TRBV18 to TRBJ1-5; maybe TRBD1 (6 bases). This CDR3 has 14 amino acids. The V gene lost 2 bases and the J gene lost 4 bases, with 9 bases spanning the gap. Germline assignment: CDR1 KGHSH and CDR2 LQKENI.

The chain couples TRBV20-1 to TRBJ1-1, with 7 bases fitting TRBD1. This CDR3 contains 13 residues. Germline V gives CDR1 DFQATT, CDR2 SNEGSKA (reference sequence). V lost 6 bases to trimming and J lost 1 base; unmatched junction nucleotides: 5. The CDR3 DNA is TGCAGTGCCCCCCACAGGGGGAACACTGAAGCTTTCTTT. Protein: CSAPHRGNTEAFF.

This chain's CDR3 is CASSPVLAWGTDTQYF. CDR3 DNA: TGTGCCAGCTCACCAGTATTGGCCTGGGGCACAGATACGCAGTATTTT. The J gene is TRBJ2-3, the V gene TRBV18; D is ambiguous. CDR1 KGHSH and CDR2 LQKENI come from the germline V gene. The CDR3 is 16 amino acids. The V end lost 2 bases, the J end lost 1 base, and 13 bases lay between the germline ends.

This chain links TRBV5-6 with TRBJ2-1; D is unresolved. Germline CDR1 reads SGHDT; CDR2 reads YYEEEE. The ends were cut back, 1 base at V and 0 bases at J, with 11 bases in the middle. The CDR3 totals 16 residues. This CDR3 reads CASSLLDGSSYNEQFF. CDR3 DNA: TGTGCCAGCAGCTTGTTGGACGGAAGCTCCTACAATGAGCAGTTCTTC.

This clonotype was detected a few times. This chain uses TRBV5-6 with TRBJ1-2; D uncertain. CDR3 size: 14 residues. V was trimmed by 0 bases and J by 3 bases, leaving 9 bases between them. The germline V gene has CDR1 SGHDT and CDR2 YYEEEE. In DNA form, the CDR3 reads TGTGCCAGCAGCTTGGTAGGCCGGGACTATGGCTACACCTTC. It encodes CASSLVGRDYGYTF. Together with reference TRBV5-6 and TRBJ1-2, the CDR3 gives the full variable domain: DAGVTQSPTHLIKTRGQQVTLRCSPKSGHDTVSWYQQALGQGPQFIFQYYEEEERQRGNFPDRFSGHQFPNYSSELNVNALLLGDSALYLCASSLVGRDYGYTFGSGTRLTVV.

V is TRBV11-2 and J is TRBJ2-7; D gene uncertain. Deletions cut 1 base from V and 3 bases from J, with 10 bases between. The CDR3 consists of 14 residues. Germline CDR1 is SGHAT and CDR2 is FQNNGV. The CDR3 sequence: CASSLGYAGYEQYF. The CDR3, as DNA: TGTGCCAGCAGCTTAGGTTACGCCGGCTACGAGCAGTACTTC.

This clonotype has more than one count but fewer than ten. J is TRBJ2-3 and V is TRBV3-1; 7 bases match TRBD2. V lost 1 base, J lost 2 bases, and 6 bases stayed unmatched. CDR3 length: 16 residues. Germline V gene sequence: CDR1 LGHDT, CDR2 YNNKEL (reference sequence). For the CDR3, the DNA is TGTGCCAGCAGCCAAGGCAAGCGGGGATTCACAGATACGCAGTATTTT. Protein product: CASSQGKRGFTDTQYF.